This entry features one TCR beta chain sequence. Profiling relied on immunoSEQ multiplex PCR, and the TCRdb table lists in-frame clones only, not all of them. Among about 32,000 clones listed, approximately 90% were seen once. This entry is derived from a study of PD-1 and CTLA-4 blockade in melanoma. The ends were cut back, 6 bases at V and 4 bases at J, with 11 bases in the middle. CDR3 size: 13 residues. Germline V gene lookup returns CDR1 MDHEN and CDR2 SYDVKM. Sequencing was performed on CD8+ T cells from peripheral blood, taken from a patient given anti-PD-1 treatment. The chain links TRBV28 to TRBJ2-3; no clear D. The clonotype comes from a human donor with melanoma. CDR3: CASSHYSADTQYF. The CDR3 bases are TGTGCCAGCAGCCATTATTCAGCAGATACGCAGTATTTT.